These 9 T cell receptor beta chains share one sample of origin, sequenced in a study of monozygotic twins with cystic fibrosis. Using immunoSEQ multiplex PCR, the repertoire was profiled, and TCRdb retains in-frame clones only, with some absent. The data show tens of thousands of clones, about nine tenths seen once. The sample consisted of blood. The source is a girl aged 2-10 years with cystic fibrosis.

The gene calls are TRBV19 and TRBJ1-3; D unresolved. This CDR3 has 15 residues. From germline, CDR1 is LNHDA and CDR2 SQIVND (reference sequence). V was clipped by 6 bases and J by 0 bases, with 12 bases between them. CDR3 in DNA: TGTGCCAGTAGCGCCGTCTGGAGCTCTGGAAACACCATATATTTT. Protein product: CASSAVWSSGNTIYF.

With respect to this clone: Other DNA variants within this sample encode the same CDR3. The chain joins TRBV5-4 to TRBJ1-1; D uncertain. This CDR3 has 11 amino acids. V lost 8 bases and J 0 bases, leaving 5 bases between the germline ends. Germline lookup yields CDR1 SGHNT and CDR2 YYREEE (reference sequence). The CDR3 spells CASSLNTEAFF. CDR3 DNA sequence: TGTGCCAGTAGTCTGAACACTGAAGCTTTCTTT.

The chain is built from TRBV18 and TRBJ2-7; the D gene could be TRBD1 or TRBD2 (5 bases each). Germline V gene lookup returns CDR1 KGHSH and CDR2 LQKENI. Trimming removed 1 base at V and 2 bases at J, with 12 bases between. CDR3 length equals 15 residues. The CDR3 DNA reads TGTGCCAGCTCACCACACCTCGGGACGACCTACGAGCAGTACTTC. This translates into CASSPHLGTTYEQYF.

The V and J genes are TRBV4-2 and TRBJ2-1; 10 bases line up with TRBD2. Germline V gene sequence: CDR1 LGHNA, CDR2 YNFKEQ. Trimming removed 0 bases from V and 4 bases from J; junction bases left unmatched: 3. The CDR3 loop spans 16 amino acids. The CDR3 DNA reads TGTGCCAGCAGCCAAGACCTAGCGGGGGTTTACAATGAGCAGTTCTTC. Protein sequence: CASSQDLAGVYNEQFF.

The rearrangement links TRBV29-1 to TRBJ1-2, with 9 bases matching TRBD1. The CDR3 loop spans 13 amino acids. V was pared by 5 bases and J by 8 bases, with 9 bases of the junction left unmatched. Germline V CDR1 and CDR2: SQVTM, ANQGSEA. As DNA, the CDR3 is TGCAGCGTTCCCGGGACAGGGTTAGGGGGCTACACCTTC. Encoded protein: CSVPGTGLGGYTF.

The chain employs TRBV6-5 and TRBJ2-6; no definite D call. With 0 bases removed from V and 1 base from J, the gap between germline ends came to 1 base. Per germline, CDR1 MNHEY and CDR2 SVGAGI. CDR3 size: 14 residues. Written as DNA, the CDR3 is TGTGCCAGCAGTTACTCGTCTGGGGCCAACGTCCTGACTTTC. Translation gives CASSYSSGANVLTF.

The chain joins TRBV29-1 to TRBJ2-5; 12 nucleotides align to TRBD2. Germline V lookup: CDR1 SQVTM, CDR2 ANQGSEA. V lost 7 bases, J lost 4 bases, and 7 bases stayed unmatched. CDR3 size: 14 residues. DNA for the CDR3: TGCAGCGGACTAGCGGGGGCCGGAGGAGAGACCCAGTACTTC. Its protein is CSGLAGAGGETQYF.

The CDR3 nucleotides are TGTGCCAGCAGTCAAACCGTCCCCCAAGTTTACAATGAGCAGTTCTTC. Its translation: CASSQTVPQVYNEQFF. J is TRBJ2-1 and V is TRBV6-6; no clear D gene. Trimming cost V 5 bases and J 4 bases, with 18 bases left between them. The CDR3 has 16 residues. Germline loops: CDR1 MNHNY, CDR2 SVGAGI (reference sequence).

The chain has TRBV2 and TRBJ1-2; maybe TRBD1 (5 bases). From germline, CDR1 is SNHLY and CDR2 FYNNEI. The V end was cut by 6 bases, the J end by 6 bases, with 20 bases between. The CDR3 covers 15 residues. This CDR3 reads CASRGPGEGRHGYTF. The DNA for the CDR3 is TGTGCCAGCAGGGGACCCGGGGAGGGCAGGCATGGCTACACCTTC. Full variable domain (remainder filled in from reference TRBV2 and TRBJ1-2): EPEVTQTPSHQVTQMGQEVILRCVPISNHLYFYWYRQILGQKVEFLVSFYNNEISEKSEIFDDQFSVERPDGSNFTLKIRSTKLEDSAMYFCASRGPGEGRHGYTFGSGTRLTVV.